The subject of this entry is one T cell receptor (beta chain). This entry belongs to a study of control samples from healthy donors and cancer patients. The CDR3 is made up of 14 amino acids. Germline CDR1 and CDR2: MNHNY and SVGAGI (reference sequence). V shed 4 bases, J shed 8 bases, and the junction held 6 bases outside the gene matches. Method: immunoSEQ multiplex PCR; TCRdb's copy keeps in-frame clones and lacks some. The table shows 95,000 to 150,000 clones, with roughly nine tenths occurring only once. The specimen sequenced was blood. The chain has TRBV6-6 and TRBJ2-1, with 9 nucleotides matching TRBD1. This receptor was taken from a woman aged 18 to 35 in good health. Here the CDR3 DNA reads TGTGCCAGCAGTTCCGGGACAGGGTGGGATGAGCAGTTCTTC. Residues: CASSSGTGWDEQFF.